The rows below give T cell receptor beta chains drawn from one sample of a study of blood T cell repertoires in COVID-19. Sequenced by immunoSEQ multiplex PCR; TCRdb stores in-frame clones only, minus some. Among fewer than 100,000 clones, roughly 91% were seen once, and the ten largest hold roughly 2%. The sample comprised peripheral blood. Every receptor here comes from a woman aged 50 to 60 in a cohort sampled during active COVID-19. CDR3s include the opening cysteine and the closing phenylalanine or tryptophan. The D gene is left open where the match is weak. Clone sizes are given selectively: once, few, many, or a class where the clone is expanded.

>-|TRBJ2-3|TRBV3-1/TRBV3-2|-
CASSDQGTQYF
TGTGCCAGCAGCGACCAGGGTACGCAGTATTTT
>-|TRBJ1-5|TRBV25-1|TRBD1
CASSGPQGADNQPQHF
TGTGCCAGCAGTGGCCCACAGGGGGCAGACAATCAGCCCCAGCATTTT
>-|TRBJ2-3|TRBV9|TRBD2
CASSVSGLVTDTQYF
TGTGCCAGCAGCGTATCCGGACTAGTAACAGATACGCAGTATTTT
>-|TRBJ2-5|TRBV19|TRBD2
CASSPKTSLGAQYF
TGTGCCAGTAGTCCTAAGACTAGCCTGGGGGCCCAGTACTTC
>-|TRBJ1-2|TRBV19|-
CASDRGSGYTF
TGTGCCAGTGATCGGGGGTCTGGCTACACCTTC
>-|TRBJ2-7|TRBV10-2|TRBD2
CASSDGGLAGASYEQYF
TGCGCCAGCAGTGACGGAGGACTAGCGGGGGCGAGTTACGAGCAGTACTTC
>-|TRBJ1-2|TRBV24-1|-
CATNAGKDYGYTF
TGTGCCACCAACGCAGGCAAAGACTATGGCTACACCTTC
>-|TRBJ1-3|TRBV18|-
CASSPEAVSGNTIYF
TGTGCCAGCTCACCGGAGGCAGTATCTGGAAACACCATATATTTT
>-|TRBJ2-5|TRBV29-1|TRBD1
CSVEGGRGQRETQYF
TGCAGCGTAGAGGGGGGCAGGGGGCAAAGAGAGACCCAGTACTTC
>-|TRBJ2-1|TRBV18|-
CASSPAAGSYNEQFF
TGTGCCAGCTCACCAGCCGCCGGCTCCTACAATGAGCAGTTCTTC
>once|TRBJ2-5|TRBV6-5|TRBD2
CASTAGGGRETQYF
TGTGCCAGCACCGCGGGCGGGGGGAGAGAGACCCAGTACTTC
>-|TRBJ1-2|TRBV7-2|-
CASSYGGGFGGYTF
TGTGCCAGCAGCTACGGCGGGGGGTTTGGTGGCTACACCTTC
>-|TRBJ2-1|TRBV9|-
CASSVRGNNEQFF
TGTGCCAGCAGCGTAAGAGGGAACAATGAGCAGTTCTTC
>-|TRBJ2-7|TRBV4-2|-
CASSHSQGLSSYEQYF
TGTGCCAGCAGCCATTCCCAGGGGCTAAGCTCCTACGAGCAGTACTTC
>-|TRBJ2-3|TRBV18|TRBD2
CASSPLSGGTDTQYF
TGTGCCAGCTCACCACTTAGCGGGGGCACAGATACGCAGTATTTT
>-|TRBJ1-2|TRBV6-5|-
CASSYGTSSYGYTF
TGTGCCAGCAGTTATGGGACATCAAGCTATGGCTACACCTTC
>once|TRBJ2-6|TRBV5-1|-
CASRGPRRTVRANVLTF
TGCGCCAGCAGAGGACCTAGGCGGACAGTCCGGGCCAACGTCCTGACTTTC
>-|TRBJ2-3|TRBV28|-
CASSLDSRISTDTQYF
TGTGCCAGCAGTTTAGACAGCAGAATTAGCACAGATACGCAGTATTTT
>-|TRBJ1-1|TRBV4-1|TRBD1
CASSQDRTGGENTEAFF
TGCGCCAGCAGCCAAGATCGGACAGGGGGGGAGAACACTGAAGCTTTCTTT
>-|TRBJ2-3|TRBV3-1/TRBV3-2|-
CASSHRGPDTQYF
TGTGCCAGCAGCCACAGGGGCCCAGATACGCAGTATTTT
>once|TRBJ2-7|TRBV5-5|-
CASSPGTSNYEQYF
TGTGCCAGCAGCCCCGGGACATCTAATTACGAGCAGTACTTC
>-|TRBJ2-7|TRBV5-6|TRBD2
CASSFREGNYEQYF
TGTGCCAGCAGCTTCCGGGAGGGCAACTACGAGCAGTACTTC
>-|TRBJ2-1|TRBV12-3/TRBV12-4|-
CASSTLYEQFF
TGTGCCAGCAGTACCCTATATGAGCAGTTCTTC
>-|TRBJ2-5|TRBV24-1|-
CATSEGPQETQYF
TGTGCCACCAGTGAGGGGCCCCAAGAGACCCAGTACTTC
>-|TRBJ1-5|TRBV6-2/TRBV6-3|-
CASSYSGGYSRGQPQHF
TGTGCCAGCAGTTACTCGGGGGGTTACTCGAGAGGTCAGCCCCAGCATTTT
>-|TRBJ1-2|TRBV7-9|-
CASSLVINYGYTF
TGTGCCAGCAGCTTAGTAATTAACTATGGCTACACCTTC